The clone carrying this T cell receptor (beta chain) was recorded only once. Its specificity is unknown. The conserved phenylalanine or tryptophan is not found at the CDR3 terminus, so this likely reflects a read error. The data are from a study of T cell repertoires in cytomegalovirus infection. TCRdb itself ran the reads through MiXCR, one entry per CDR3 protein. The profile covers 600,000 to 700,000 distinct CDR3 sequences, with around 32% appearing a single time and 15% to 20% taken by the ten largest. Notes on the study in general: The response measured ex vivo was dominated by TCR beta clonotypes (HLA-C-restricted and CMV-specific).

Germline loops: CDR1 LGHNA, CDR2 YNFKEQ. Trimming removed 1 base at V and 0 bases at J, with 12 bases between. The CDR3 has 16 residues. This clonotype originated in a human donor in good health (CMV status not recorded). Some clones in this sample may be carry-over from other donors' samples. The specimen was cultured PBMCs, collected from culture after CMV antigen stimulation. The chain joins TRBV4-2 to TRBJ1-2, with D uncertain. The CDR3 coding sequence is TGTGCCAGCAGCCAAGGGTTAGAGTTCCCTAACTATGGCTACACCGTC. Protein: CASSQGLEFPNYGYTV.